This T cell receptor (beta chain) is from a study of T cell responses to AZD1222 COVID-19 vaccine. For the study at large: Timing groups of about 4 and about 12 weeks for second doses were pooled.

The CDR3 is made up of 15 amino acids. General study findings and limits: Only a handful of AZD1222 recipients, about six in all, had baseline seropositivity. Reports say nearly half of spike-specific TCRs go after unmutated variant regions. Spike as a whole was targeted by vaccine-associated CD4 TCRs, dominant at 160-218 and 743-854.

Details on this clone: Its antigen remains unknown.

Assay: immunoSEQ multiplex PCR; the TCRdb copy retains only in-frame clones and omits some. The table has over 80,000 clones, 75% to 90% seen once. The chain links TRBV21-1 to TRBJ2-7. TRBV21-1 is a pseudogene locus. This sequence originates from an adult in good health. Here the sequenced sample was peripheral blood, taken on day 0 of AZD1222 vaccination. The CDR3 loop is CASSKAVGDAYEQYF. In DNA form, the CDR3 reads TGTGCCAGCAGCAAAGCAGTAGGGGACGCCTACGAGCAGTACTTC.